A single sample gave rise to the 29 T cell receptor beta chains below, sequenced in a study of T cell clonotyping in hematopoietic cell transplantation. Some clones are missing from TCRdb's copy, which holds only in-frame ones; the method was immunoSEQ multiplex PCR. The sample contains under 6,500 clones, 85% to 95% of which appear only once. Source: peripheral blood mononuclear cells, taken 100 days after allogeneic stem cell transplant. These receptors originate from a female patient aged 50-60 years who had an allogeneic stem cell transplant from an unrelated donor, so T cells may come from the graft donor. Some clones in this sample may be carry-over from other donors' samples.

The gene calls are TRBV10-3 and TRBJ2-7, with D perhaps TRBD1 or TRBD2 (5 bases each). Germline V gives CDR1 ENHRY, CDR2 SYGVKD. The CDR3 has 13 residues. Trimming took 10 bases from V and 1 from J, leaving 14 bases between them. The CDR3 bases are TGTGCCACCCGAAGGGACGCATCCTACGAGCAGTACTTC. It encodes CATRRDASYEQYF.

The chain employs TRBV30 and TRBJ2-3; D remains unclear. CDR1 and CDR2 from the germline V gene are GTSNPN and SVGIG (reference sequence). The CDR3 spans 13 residues. Trimming removed 3 bases from V and 6 bases from J, with 13 bases in between. This CDR3 is CAWSPQIGDTQYF. DNA for the CDR3: TGTGCCTGGAGCCCGCAGATAGGGGATACGCAGTATTTT.

The gene calls are TRBV29-1 and TRBJ2-5, with 12 bases lining up with TRBD2. The CDR3 is made up of 15 amino acids. Unmatched junction bases numbered 8, after V lost 2 bases and J lost 7 bases. In germline, CDR1 is SQVTM, CDR2 ANQGSEA. CDR3 loop: CSVESSGRAAGTQYF. CDR3 in DNA: TGCAGCGTTGAATCTAGCGGGAGGGCCGCGGGGACCCAGTACTTC.

The chain links TRBV30 to TRBJ1-4, with a tentative D call TRBD1 (6 bases). CDR3 size: 15 residues. Germline V gene lookup returns CDR1 GTSNPN and CDR2 SVGIG (reference sequence). Trimming stripped 2 bases from V and 3 bases from J, with 13 bases between. The CDR3 sequence is CAWSSTGSPNEKLFF. The DNA for the CDR3 is TGTGCCTGGAGTTCGACAGGATCCCCTAATGAAAAACTGTTTTTT.

The chain employs TRBV19 and TRBJ1-2; D remains unclear. This CDR3 is built from 12 residues. Trimming pared 7 bases from V and 2 bases from J, leaving 8 bases between. Germline CDR1 reads LNHDA; CDR2 reads SQIVND (reference sequence). The CDR3, as DNA: TGTGCCAGTACGATGCCAAACTATGGCTACACCTTC. It encodes CASTMPNYGYTF.

This clone came up once. The J gene is TRBJ1-6, the V gene TRBV14; 10 nucleotides agree with TRBD1. From germline, CDR1 is SGHDN and CDR2 FVKESK. The CDR3 length is 16 residues. Trimming removed 3 bases from V and 9 bases from J; junction bases left unmatched: 8. CDR3 region: CASSQSGTGDLSPLHF. The CDR3 bases are TGTGCCAGCAGCCAGTCGGGGACAGGGGATCTTTCACCCCTCCACTTT.

The chain links TRBV2 to TRBJ2-3; D unclear. Trimming cost V 6 bases and J 1 base, with 11 bases left between them. There are 14 residues in the CDR3. The germline V gene has CDR1 SNHLY and CDR2 FYNNEI. The CDR3 DNA sequence: TGTGCCAGCAGCCCTCTCATTCGCACAGATACGCAGTATTTT. Translating gives CASSPLIRTDTQYF.

V usage is TRBV30 and J usage is TRBJ1-2; 9 bases agree with TRBD1. With V trimmed by 0 bases and J by 7 bases, 6 bases remained unmatched. Per germline, CDR1 GTSNPN and CDR2 SVGIG (reference sequence). This CDR3 is built from 14 residues. The DNA for the CDR3 is TGTGCCTGGAGTGTACAGGGGGCTATTGGTGGCTACACCTTC. Translation: CAWSVQGAIGGYTF.

The chain employs TRBV29-1 and TRBJ1-6, with D unresolved. The CDR3 contains 14 residues. Germline V gene data show CDR1 as SQVTM and CDR2 as ANQGSEA. The V gene lost 4 bases and the J gene lost 7 bases, with 14 bases spanning the gap. In DNA, the CDR3 is TGCAGCGTTGGGGAAGGCAGACAAAATTCACCCCTCCACTTT. It is translated as CSVGEGRQNSPLHF.

Concerning this clone: A far larger clone is only one base removed, so a read error is likely. The chain has TRBV4-2 and TRBJ2-5; 10 bases agree with TRBD2. The CDR3 spans 16 residues. Germline V lookup: CDR1 LGHNA, CDR2 YNFKEQ. V lost 0 bases to trimming and J lost 3 bases; unmatched junction nucleotides: 4. The CDR3: CASSQESLAGEETQYF. The CDR3 bases are TGTGCCAGCAGCCAAGAGAGTCTAGCGGGGGAAGAGACCCAGTACTTC.

The chain carries TRBV6-6 and TRBJ1-4; TRBD1 matches 8 bases. Germline CDR1 is MNHNY and CDR2 is SVGAGI (reference sequence). CDR3 length equals 16 residues. V was clipped by 5 bases and J by 8 bases; unmatched bases: 13. The CDR3: CASSTPNRGRMEKLFF. In nucleotides, the CDR3 is TGTGCCAGCAGTACACCCAACAGGGGGAGGATGGAAAAACTGTTTTTT.

The chain uses TRBV6-6 and TRBJ1-4; D is uncertain. With 6 bases removed from V and 2 bases from J, the gap between germline ends came to 13 bases. The V gene's germline CDR1 is MNHNY and CDR2 SVGAGI (reference sequence). The CDR3 contains 15 residues. The DNA for the CDR3 is TGTGCCAGCAGACTCGGATTCGTGACTAATGAAAAACTGTTTTTT. It codes for CASRLGFVTNEKLFF.

The chain couples TRBV5-1 to TRBJ2-2; no clear D. Germline CDR1 reads SGHRS; CDR2 reads YFSETQ. The length of the CDR3 is 15 residues. V was trimmed by 0 bases and J by 6 bases, leaving 12 bases between them. CDR3 loop: CASSLAGGSPGELFF. The CDR3 DNA sequence: TGCGCCAGCAGCTTGGCCGGTGGCAGTCCCGGGGAGCTGTTTTTT.

The V gene is TRBV9, the J gene TRBJ1-6; weak D call: TRBD1 (5 bases). The CDR3 contains 15 residues. Germline V gene sequence: CDR1 SGDLS, CDR2 YYNGEE. Trimming left V 1 base short and J 0 bases short, with 5 bases between. The CDR3 DNA sequence: TGTGCCAGCAGCGTACAGGGCTCCTATAATTCACCCCTCCACTTT. Encoded protein: CASSVQGSYNSPLHF.

The V and J genes are TRBV7-2 and TRBJ2-7, with 10 bases fitting TRBD1. The CDR3 is 15 amino acids. CDR1 and CDR2 (germline): SGHTA, FQGNSA. With V trimmed by 3 bases and J by 0 bases, 2 bases remained unmatched. The CDR3 nucleotides are TGTGCCAGCAGCTTTAGGACAGGGGGCTCCTACGAGCAGTACTTC. Protein: CASSFRTGGSYEQYF.

The chain combines TRBV5-5 with TRBJ1-1; the match to TRBD1 covers 7 bases. The V segment lost 1 base and the J segment 0 bases; nucleotides outside the gene matches: 12. Germline V gene data show CDR1 as SGHKS and CDR2 as YYEKEE (reference sequence). The CDR3 is made up of 18 amino acids. CDR3 sequence: CASSLRGRGTFLNTEAFF. The CDR3 DNA reads as TGTGCCAGCAGCTTGCGTGGCAGGGGGACTTTCCTGAACACTGAAGCTTTCTTT. Filled out from reference TRBV5-5 and TRBJ1-1, the complete variable domain reads DAGVTQSPTHLIKTRGQQVTLRCSPISGHKSVSWYQQVLGQGPQFIFQYYEKEERGRGNFPDRFSARQFPNYSSELNVNALLLGDSALYLCASSLRGRGTFLNTEAFFGQGTRLTVV.

This chain links TRBV7-9 with TRBJ2-3, with D unclear. Germline V gives CDR1 SEHNR, CDR2 FQNEAQ (reference sequence). This CDR3 is built from 14 residues. Trimming shortened V by 0 bases and J by 0 bases, and 4 bases separated the two germline ends. The CDR3 loop reads CASSLAQSTDTQYF. CDR3 in DNA: TGTGCCAGCAGCTTAGCGCAGAGCACAGATACGCAGTATTTT.

The chain combines TRBV30 with TRBJ1-6; D may be TRBD1 (5 bases). The CDR3 totals 15 residues. Germline V gene data show CDR1 as GTSNPN and CDR2 as SVGIG (reference sequence). V shed 1 base and J shed 7 bases, with 14 bases lying between them. The CDR3: CAWSGEYRRNSPLHF. In DNA form, the CDR3 reads TGTGCCTGGAGTGGGGAGTACAGGCGGAATTCACCCCTCCACTTT.

The chain is built from TRBV6-1 and TRBJ2-5; unclear D gene. CDR3 length: 15 residues. V was pared by 1 base and J by 1 base, with 10 bases between. Germline V gives CDR1 MNHNS, CDR2 SASEGT. CDR3 in DNA: TGTGCCAGCAGTGAAGAGATAGATTCCCAAGAGACCCAGTACTTC. As protein: CASSEEIDSQETQYF.

V and J are TRBV7-2 and TRBJ1-6; weak D call: TRBD1 (5 bases). The germline CDR1 and CDR2 sequences are SGHTA and FQGNSA. Deletions cut 3 bases from V and 0 bases from J, with 9 bases between. CDR3 length: 16 amino acids. CDR3 residues: CASSFGGSSYNSPLHF. The CDR3 DNA follows: TGTGCCAGCAGCTTTGGGGGTAGCTCCTATAATTCACCCCTCCACTTT.

This rearrangement joins TRBV6-5 to TRBJ2-7; 8 bases map to TRBD2. This CDR3 is built from 14 residues. Germline V gene sequence: CDR1 MNHEY, CDR2 SVGAGI. V lost 8 bases and J lost 6; bases outside the gene matches: 12. CDR3 DNA sequence: TGTGCCAGCGGGGAGGGGCGGGGGGCATTCGAGCAGTACTTC. This codes for CASGEGRGAFEQYF.

This sequence joins TRBV6-5 and TRBJ1-5; a possible D gene is TRBD1 (6 bases). Per germline, CDR1 MNHEY and CDR2 SVGAGI. V was shortened by 6 bases and J by 11 bases, with 20 bases between the two germline ends. This CDR3 has 14 residues. DNA of the CDR3: TGTGCCAGCAGCCAAACAGGGTTGGGGGAGGCCCAGCATTTT. It codes for CASSQTGLGEAQHF.

The rearrangement joins TRBV30 to TRBJ2-5; no firm D call. This CDR3 has 11 amino acids. Germline loops: CDR1 GTSNPN, CDR2 SVGIG (reference sequence). Trimming left V 0 bases short and J 12 bases short, with 11 bases between. Here the CDR3 reads CAWSVRNFKYF. The CDR3 DNA sequence: TGTGCCTGGAGTGTACGCAATTTCAAGTACTTC.

This chain joins TRBV30 and TRBJ1-6; 7 bases are shared with TRBD1. Losses at the gene ends were 0 bases for V and 9 bases for J; bases not matched to a gene: 5. Germline V gene sequence: CDR1 GTSNPN, CDR2 SVGIG (reference sequence). The CDR3 is 14 residues long. CDR3 sequence reads: CAWSVSGGRSPLHF. The CDR3 coding sequence is TGTGCCTGGAGTGTGTCAGGGGGGCGTTCACCCCTCCACTTT.

The chain joins TRBV4-1 to TRBJ1-3, with D perhaps matching TRBD1 (6 bases). Trimming removed 4 bases from V and 2 bases from J, with 21 bases in between. The CDR3 covers 18 residues. Germline CDR1 MGHRA, CDR2 YSYEKL. CDR3 protein: CASSPTGAGRSTGNTIYF. The CDR3 bases are TGCGCCAGCAGCCCTACGGGGGCGGGCCGATCTACTGGAAACACCATATATTTT.

A single count supports this clone. This chain joins TRBV30 and TRBJ1-4; tentative D call: TRBD1 (6 bases). Germline CDR1 is GTSNPN and CDR2 is SVGIG (reference sequence). Deletions cut 2 bases from V and 8 bases from J, with 15 bases between. This CDR3 region has 14 residues. DNA for the CDR3: TGTGCCTGGAGTCGGGACTCGCAGGGGGAAAAACTGTTTTTT. Protein product: CAWSRDSQGEKLFF.

The chain joins TRBV5-6 to TRBJ2-7; D tentatively fits TRBD1 or TRBD2 (7 bases each). This CDR3 has 14 amino acids. V dropped 3 bases and J dropped 2 bases, with 12 bases sitting between them. The germline CDR1 and CDR2 sequences are SGHDT and YYEEEE. The CDR3 loop reads CASSSQGGPYEQYF. CDR3 DNA sequence: TGTGCCAGCAGCTCCCAGGGGGGGCCCTACGAGCAGTACTTC.

This clone was recorded a few times. The chain has TRBV11-2 and TRBJ1-3; D remains ambiguous. This CDR3 is built from 15 residues. Trimming stripped 1 base from V and 2 bases from J, with 9 bases between. Per the germline V gene, CDR1 is SGHAT and CDR2 is FQNNGV. The CDR3 here is CASSLGRAAGNTIYF. In nucleotides, the CDR3 is TGTGCCAGCAGCTTAGGCCGGGCAGCTGGAAACACCATATATTTT.

The rearrangement uses TRBV4-1 and TRBJ2-1, with D tentatively TRBD1 (6 bases). Between the trimmed V and J ends, which lost 1 base and 8 bases, there was a span of 12 bases. Per the germline V gene, CDR1 is MGHRA and CDR2 is YSYEKL. There are 14 residues in the CDR3. CDR3 amino acids: CASSQAWGHDEQFF. The CDR3 nucleotides read TGCGCCAGCAGCCAAGCTTGGGGGCACGATGAGCAGTTCTTC.